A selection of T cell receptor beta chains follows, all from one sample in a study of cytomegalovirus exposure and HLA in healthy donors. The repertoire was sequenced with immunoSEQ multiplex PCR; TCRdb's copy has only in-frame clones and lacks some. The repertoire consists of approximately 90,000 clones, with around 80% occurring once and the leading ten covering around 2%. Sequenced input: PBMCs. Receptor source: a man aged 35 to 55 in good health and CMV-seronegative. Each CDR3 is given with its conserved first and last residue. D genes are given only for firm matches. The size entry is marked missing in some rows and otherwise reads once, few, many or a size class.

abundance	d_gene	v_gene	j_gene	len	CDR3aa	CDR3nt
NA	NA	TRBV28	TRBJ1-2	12	CASSGQNYGYTF	TGTGCCAGCAGTGGACAGAACTATGGCTACACCTTC
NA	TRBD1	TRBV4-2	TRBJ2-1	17	CVSSQVPARDRGTEQFF	TGTGTCAGCAGCCAAGTGCCCGCCAGGGACAGGGGAACTGAGCAGTTCTTC
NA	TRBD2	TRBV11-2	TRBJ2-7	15	CASSPLAGAGYEQYF	TGTGCCAGCAGCCCGCTAGCGGGAGCAGGGTACGAGCAGTACTTC
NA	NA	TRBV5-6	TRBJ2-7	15	CASSLDSTPSYEQYF	TGTGCCAGCAGCTTGGACAGCACACCGTCCTACGAGCAGTACTTC
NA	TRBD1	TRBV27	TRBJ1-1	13	CATYSQGGTEAFF	TGTGCCACCTACTCACAGGGGGGCACTGAAGCTTTCTTT
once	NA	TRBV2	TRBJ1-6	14	CASVQEGIGSPLHF	TGTGCCAGCGTCCAGGAGGGGATCGGCTCACCCCTCCACTTT
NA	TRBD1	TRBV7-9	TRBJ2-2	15	CASSPEGQGVGELFF	TGTGCCAGCAGCCCTGAGGGACAGGGCGTCGGGGAGCTGTTTTTT
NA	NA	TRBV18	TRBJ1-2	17	CASSPDRTITRRNGYTF	TGTGCCAGCTCACCTGACCGGACCATCACTAGACGGAATGGCTACACCTTC
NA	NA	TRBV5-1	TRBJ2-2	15	CASSLAGGDTGELFF	TGCGCCAGCAGCTTGGCCGGAGGAGACACCGGGGAGCTGTTTTTT
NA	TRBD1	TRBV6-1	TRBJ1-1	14	CASSELRGIGEAFF	TGTGCCAGCAGTGAACTCAGGGGGATTGGTGAAGCTTTCTTT
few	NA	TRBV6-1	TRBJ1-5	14	CASSEIVSNQPQHF	TGTGCCAGCAGTGAAATAGTTAGCAATCAGCCCCAGCATTTT
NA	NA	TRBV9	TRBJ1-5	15	CASSPSGANNQPQHF	TGTGCCAGCAGCCCCAGTGGGGCTAACAATCAGCCCCAGCATTTT
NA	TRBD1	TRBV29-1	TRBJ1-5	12	CSVQGAGQPQHF	TGCAGCGTCCAGGGGGCAGGGCAGCCCCAGCATTTT
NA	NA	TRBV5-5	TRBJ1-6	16	CASSSVPAHRDSPLHF	TGTGCCAGCAGCTCCGTCCCAGCCCACCGGGATTCACCCCTCCACTTT
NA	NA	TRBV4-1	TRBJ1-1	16	CASSSVGLGKDTEAFF	TGCGCCAGCAGTTCCGTCGGACTCGGGAAAGACACTGAAGCTTTCTTT
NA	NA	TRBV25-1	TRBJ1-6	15	CASGLLRAEGSPLHF	TGTGCCAGCGGGCTTTTACGGGCCGAGGGTTCACCCCTCCACTTT
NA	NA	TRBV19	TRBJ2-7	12	CASSIQGYEQYF	TGTGCCAGTAGTATACAGGGCTACGAGCAGTACTTC
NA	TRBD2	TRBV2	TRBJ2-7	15	CASRAGTSGAYEQYF	TGTGCCAGCAGGGCCGGGACTAGCGGGGCCTACGAGCAGTACTTC
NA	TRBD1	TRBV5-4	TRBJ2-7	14	CATAPGQGQREQYF	TGTGCAACAGCACCCGGACAGGGTCAGCGCGAGCAGTACTTC
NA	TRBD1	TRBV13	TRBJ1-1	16	CASSLGFGTGNTEAFF	TGTGCCAGCAGCTTAGGATTCGGGACAGGGAACACTGAAGCTTTCTTT
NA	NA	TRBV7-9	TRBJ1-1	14	CASSTRGSNTEAFF	TGTGCCAGCAGCACGCGGGGGTCCAACACTGAAGCTTTCTTT
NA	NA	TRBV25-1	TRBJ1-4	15	CASSGGGRNNEKLFF	TGTGCCAGCAGTGGCGGAGGCAGGAATAATGAAAAACTGTTTTTT
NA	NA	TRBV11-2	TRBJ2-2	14	CASSLRTNTGELFF	TGTGCCAGCAGCCTAAGAACCAACACCGGGGAGCTGTTTTTT
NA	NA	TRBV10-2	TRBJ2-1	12	CASRRGYNEQFF	TGCGCCAGCCGGCGGGGATACAATGAGCAGTTCTTC
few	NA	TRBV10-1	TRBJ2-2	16	CASSESTGKNTGELFF	TGCGCCAGCAGTGAGTCAACGGGGAAAAACACCGGGGAGCTGTTTTTT
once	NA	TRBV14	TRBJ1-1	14	CASSPQVINTEAFF	TGTGCCAGCAGCCCCCAGGTAATTAACACTGAAGCTTTCTTT
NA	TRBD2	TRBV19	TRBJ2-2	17	CASSILGLAENTGELFF	TGTGCCAGTAGTATCCTTGGACTAGCGGAGAACACCGGGGAGCTGTTTTTT
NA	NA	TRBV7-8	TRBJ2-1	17	CASERDLGAGSGNEQFF	TGTGCCAGCGAGCGAGACCTGGGGGCAGGGAGCGGCAATGAGCAGTTCTTC
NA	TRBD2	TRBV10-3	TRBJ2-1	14	CAIVSGSPYNEQFF	TGTGCCATCGTGAGCGGGAGTCCCTACAATGAGCAGTTCTTC
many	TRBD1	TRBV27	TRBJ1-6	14	CASSFGTVSGGLHF	TGTGCCAGCAGTTTCGGGACAGTTTCCGGGGGCCTCCACTTT
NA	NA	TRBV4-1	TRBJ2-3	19	CASSHPEGSSESYTDTQYF	TGCGCCAGCAGCCACCCCGAAGGTTCTAGCGAATCTTACACAGATACGCAGTATTTT
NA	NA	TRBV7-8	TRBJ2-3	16	CASSILTGTSTDTQYF	TGTGCCAGCAGCATTTTAACCGGGACTAGCACAGATACGCAGTATTTT
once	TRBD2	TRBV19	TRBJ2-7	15	CASSALAGASYEQYF	TGTGCCAGTAGTGCCTTAGCGGGAGCAAGCTACGAGCAGTACTTC
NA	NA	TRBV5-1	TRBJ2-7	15	CASSLGPGLPTEQYF	TGCGCCAGCAGCTTGGGTCCAGGGTTGCCTACGGAGCAGTACTTC
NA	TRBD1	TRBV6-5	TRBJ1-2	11	CASSTGVGYTF	TGTGCCAGCAGTACAGGGGTCGGCTACACCTTC
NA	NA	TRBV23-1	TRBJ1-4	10	CAQQGGKLFF	TGCGCCCAACAGGGCGGGAAACTGTTTTTT
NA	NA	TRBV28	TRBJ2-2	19	CASSFPPSQGQKNTGELFF	TGTGCCAGCAGTTTCCCCCCATCACAAGGACAGAAGAACACCGGGGAGCTGTTTTTT
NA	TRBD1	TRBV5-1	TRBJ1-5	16	CASSLGGQGAVRPQHF	TGCGCCAGCAGCTTGGGGGGACAGGGGGCAGTAAGGCCCCAGCATTTT
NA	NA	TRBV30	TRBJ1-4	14	CAWSDGGSGEKLFF	TGTGCCTGGAGCGATGGAGGGAGTGGTGAAAAACTGTTTTTT
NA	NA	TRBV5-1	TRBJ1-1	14	CASRLRLSGAEAFF	TGCGCCAGCAGATTGAGGTTGTCCGGGGCTGAAGCTTTCTTT
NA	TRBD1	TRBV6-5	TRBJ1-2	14	CASSRDRAVYGYTF	TGTGCCAGCAGCCGTGACAGGGCAGTCTATGGCTACACCTTC
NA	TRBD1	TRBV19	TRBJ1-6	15	CASSFGQGRIFPLHF	TGTGCCAGTAGTTTCGGACAGGGTAGGATTTTTCCCCTCCACTTT
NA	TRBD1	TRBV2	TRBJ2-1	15	CASSTPGQVTMKQFF	TGTGCCAGCAGCACTCCGGGACAGGTCACAATGAAGCAGTTCTTC
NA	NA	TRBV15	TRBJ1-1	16	CATSSPRRILNTEAFF	TGTGCCACCAGCTCTCCGAGGCGAATCCTCAACACTGAAGCTTTCTTT
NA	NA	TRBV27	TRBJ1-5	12	CASKQGNQPQHF	TGTGCCAGCAAACAGGGAAATCAGCCCCAGCATTTT
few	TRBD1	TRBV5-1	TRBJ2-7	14	CASRGGQGVDEQYF	TGCGCCAGTAGGGGGGGACAGGGGGTCGACGAGCAGTACTTC
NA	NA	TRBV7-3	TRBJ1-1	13	CASSPTENTEAFF	TGTGCCAGCAGCCCTACAGAGAACACTGAAGCTTTCTTT
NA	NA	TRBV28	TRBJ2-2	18	CASSVPMGGQQGAGELFF	TGTGCCAGCAGTGTCCCCATGGGGGGGCAACAGGGTGCCGGGGAGCTGTTTTTT